A single T cell receptor (beta chain) is shown here with its context. This sample was taken from a study of OX40 agonist ivuxolimab in advanced cancers. Study summary: Enrolled patients in dose escalation had cancers that were hepatocellular carcinoma, melanoma, renal cell or head and neck cancer. Of the participants, approximately 38% had some prior anti-PD-1, anti-PD-L1 or anti-CTLA-4 therapy, which was allowed.

Germline values: CDR1 DFQATT, CDR2 SNEGSKA (reference sequence). The CDR3 has 11 residues. With 0 bases removed from V and 13 bases from J, the gap between germline ends came to 10 bases. A history of autoimmune disease or systemic immunosuppression excluded patients. Profiling relied on immunoSEQ multiplex PCR, and the TCRdb table lists in-frame clones only, not all of them. Of roughly 100,000 clones listed, about 90% are singletons. The source of this sequence is an adult with an advanced solid tumor such as melanoma, head and neck, liver or kidney cancer. The gene calls are TRBV20-1 and TRBJ1-5, with D unresolved. The source was CD4+ or CD8+ T cells sorted from blood, collected in a trial of the OX40 agonist ivuxolimab. This chain's CDR3 is CSAREDGAQHF. The CDR3 DNA follows: TGCAGTGCTAGAGAGGACGGTGCTCAGCATTTT.